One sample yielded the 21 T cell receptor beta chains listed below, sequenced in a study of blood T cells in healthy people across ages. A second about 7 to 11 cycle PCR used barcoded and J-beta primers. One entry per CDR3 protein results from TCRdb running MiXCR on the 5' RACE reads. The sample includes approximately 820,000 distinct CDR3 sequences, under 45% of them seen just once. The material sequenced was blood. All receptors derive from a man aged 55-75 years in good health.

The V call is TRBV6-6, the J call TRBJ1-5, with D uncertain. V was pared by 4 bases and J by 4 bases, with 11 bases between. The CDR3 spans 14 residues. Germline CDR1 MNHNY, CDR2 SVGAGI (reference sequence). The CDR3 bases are TGTGCCAGCAGTTCATCAGTGGGTAATCAGCCCCAGCATTTT. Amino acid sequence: CASSSSVGNQPQHF.

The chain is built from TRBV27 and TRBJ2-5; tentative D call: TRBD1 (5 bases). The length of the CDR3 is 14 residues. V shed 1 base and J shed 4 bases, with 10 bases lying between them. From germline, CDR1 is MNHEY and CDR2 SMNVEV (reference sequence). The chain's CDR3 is CASSLWQGGETQYF. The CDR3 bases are TGTGCCAGCAGTTTATGGCAGGGTGGAGAGACCCAGTACTTC.

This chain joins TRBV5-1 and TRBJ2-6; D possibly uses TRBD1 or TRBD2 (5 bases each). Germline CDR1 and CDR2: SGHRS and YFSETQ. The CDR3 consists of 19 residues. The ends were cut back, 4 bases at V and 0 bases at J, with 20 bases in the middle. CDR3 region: CASSPITGTAISGANVLTF. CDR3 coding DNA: TGCGCCAGCAGCCCAATAACCGGGACCGCGATCTCTGGGGCCAACGTCCTGACTTTC.

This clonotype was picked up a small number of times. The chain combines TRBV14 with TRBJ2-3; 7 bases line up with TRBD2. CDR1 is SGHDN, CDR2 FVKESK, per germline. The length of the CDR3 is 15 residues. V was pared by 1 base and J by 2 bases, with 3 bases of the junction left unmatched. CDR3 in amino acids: CASSQAAGLTDTQYF. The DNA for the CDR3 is TGTGCCAGCAGCCAAGCAGCGGGGCTCACAGATACGCAGTATTTT.

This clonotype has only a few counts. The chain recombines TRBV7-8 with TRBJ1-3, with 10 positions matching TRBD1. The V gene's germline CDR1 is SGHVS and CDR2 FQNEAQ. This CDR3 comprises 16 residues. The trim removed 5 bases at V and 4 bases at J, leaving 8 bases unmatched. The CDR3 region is CASSPLGQGTGNTIYF. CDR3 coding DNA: TGTGCCAGCAGCCCTCTGGGACAGGGGACGGGAAACACCATATATTTT.

The chain's CDR3 is CASSTGTTPSYEQYF. The CDR3 DNA sequence: TGTGCCAGCAGCACAGGGACAACACCCTCCTACGAGCAGTACTTC. The rearrangement uses TRBV7-8 and TRBJ2-7, with D perhaps matching TRBD1 (6 bases). CDR3 length: 15 amino acids. From germline, CDR1 is SGHVS and CDR2 FQNEAQ. Trimming stripped 5 bases from V and 0 bases from J, with 14 bases between.

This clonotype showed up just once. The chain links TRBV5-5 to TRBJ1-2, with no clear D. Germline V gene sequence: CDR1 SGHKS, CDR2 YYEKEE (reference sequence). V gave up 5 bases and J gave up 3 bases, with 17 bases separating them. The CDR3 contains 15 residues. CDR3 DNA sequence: TGTGCCAGCAGGCATTTGGAGTCTAGCGACTATGGCTACACCTTC. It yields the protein CASRHLESSDYGYTF.

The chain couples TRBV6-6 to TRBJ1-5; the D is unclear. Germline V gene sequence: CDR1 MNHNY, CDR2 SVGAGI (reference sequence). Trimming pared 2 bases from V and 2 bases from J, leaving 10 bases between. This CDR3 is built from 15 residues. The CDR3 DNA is TGTGCCAGCAGTTACAGACAAGATGGCAATCAGCCCCAGCATTTT. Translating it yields CASSYRQDGNQPQHF.

This chain's CDR3 is CASSPRGKKTYEQYF. As DNA, the CDR3 is TGTGCCAGCAGTCCCCGGGGCAAGAAGACCTACGAGCAGTACTTC. The J gene is TRBJ2-7, the V gene TRBV3-1; D could derive from TRBD1 or TRBD2 (5 bases each). The germline V gene has CDR1 LGHDT and CDR2 YNNKEL (reference sequence). The CDR3 totals 15 residues. Trimming left V 6 bases short and J 2 bases short, with 17 bases between.

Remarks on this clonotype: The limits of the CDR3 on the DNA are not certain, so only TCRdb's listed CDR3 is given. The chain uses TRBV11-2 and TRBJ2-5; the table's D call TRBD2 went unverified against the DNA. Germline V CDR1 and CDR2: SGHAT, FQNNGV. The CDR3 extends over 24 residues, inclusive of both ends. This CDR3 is CASSGRTSGGAWDTQYFGPGTQYF.

The CDR3 DNA sequence: TGCAGCGTTGAAGATTCCACTAGCGGGGGGGGTGAGACCCAGTACTTC. Protein: CSVEDSTSGGGETQYF. The V call is TRBV29-1, the J call TRBJ2-5; 13 nucleotides align to TRBD2. Losses at the gene ends were 0 bases for V and 5 bases for J; bases not matched to a gene: 6. From germline, CDR1 is SQVTM and CDR2 ANQGSEA. This CDR3 has 16 residues.

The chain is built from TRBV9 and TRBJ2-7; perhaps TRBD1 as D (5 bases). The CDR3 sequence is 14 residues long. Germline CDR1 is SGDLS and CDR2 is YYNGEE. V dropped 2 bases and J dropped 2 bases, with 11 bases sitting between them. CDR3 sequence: CASSVTALPYEQYF. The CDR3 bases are TGTGCCAGCAGCGTGACAGCCCTCCCCTACGAGCAGTACTTC.

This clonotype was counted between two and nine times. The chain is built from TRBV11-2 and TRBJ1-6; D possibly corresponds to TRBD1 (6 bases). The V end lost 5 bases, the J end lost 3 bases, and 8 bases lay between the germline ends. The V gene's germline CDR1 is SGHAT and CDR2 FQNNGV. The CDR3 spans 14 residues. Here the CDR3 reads CASSPTGYNSPLHF. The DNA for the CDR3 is TGTGCCAGCAGCCCGACAGGCTATAATTCACCCCTCCACTTT. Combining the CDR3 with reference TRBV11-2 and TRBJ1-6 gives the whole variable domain EAGVAQSPRYKIIEKRQSVAFWCNPISGHATLYWYQQILGQGPKLLIQFQNNGVVDDSQLPKDRFSAERLKGVDSTLKIQPAKLEDSAVYLCASSPTGYNSPLHFGNGTRLTVT.

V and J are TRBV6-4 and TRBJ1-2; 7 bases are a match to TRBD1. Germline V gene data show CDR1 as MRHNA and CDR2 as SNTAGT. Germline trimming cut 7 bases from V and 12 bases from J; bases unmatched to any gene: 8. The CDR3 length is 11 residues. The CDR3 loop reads CASTPDRFHTF. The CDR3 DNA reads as TGTGCCAGCACCCCGGACAGGTTTCACACCTTC.

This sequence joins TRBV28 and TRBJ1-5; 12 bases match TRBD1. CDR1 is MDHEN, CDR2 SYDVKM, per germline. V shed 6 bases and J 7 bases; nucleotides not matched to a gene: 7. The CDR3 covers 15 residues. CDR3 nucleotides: TGTGCCAGCAGCCTGGGACAGGGGGCCAGGCAGCCCCAGCATTTT. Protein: CASSLGQGARQPQHF.

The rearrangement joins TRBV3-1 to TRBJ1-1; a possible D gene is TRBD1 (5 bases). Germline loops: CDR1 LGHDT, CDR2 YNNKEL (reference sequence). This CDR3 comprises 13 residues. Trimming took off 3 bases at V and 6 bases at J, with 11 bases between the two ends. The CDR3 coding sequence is TGTGCCAGCAGCCAGGGGGGTCCTTCTGAAGCTTTCTTT. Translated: CASSQGGPSEAFF.

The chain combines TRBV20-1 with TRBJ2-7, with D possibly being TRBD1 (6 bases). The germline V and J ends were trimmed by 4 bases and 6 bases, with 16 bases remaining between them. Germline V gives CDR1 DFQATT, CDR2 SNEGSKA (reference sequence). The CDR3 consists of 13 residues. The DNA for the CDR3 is TGCAGTGCTACCTTAAACAGGGAGTTCGAGCAGTACTTC. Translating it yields CSATLNREFEQYF.

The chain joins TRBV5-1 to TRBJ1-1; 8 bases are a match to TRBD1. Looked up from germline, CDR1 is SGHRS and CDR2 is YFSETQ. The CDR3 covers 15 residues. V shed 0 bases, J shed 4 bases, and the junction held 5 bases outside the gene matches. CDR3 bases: TGCGCCAGCAGCTTGGTACTCACAGGGGGCACTGAAGCTTTCTTT. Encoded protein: CASSLVLTGGTEAFF.

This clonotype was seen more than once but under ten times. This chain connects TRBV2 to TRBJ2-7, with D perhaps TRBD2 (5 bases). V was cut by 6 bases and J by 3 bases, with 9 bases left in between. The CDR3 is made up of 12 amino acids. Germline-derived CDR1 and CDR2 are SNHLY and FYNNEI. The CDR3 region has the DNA TGTGCCAGCAGACCGGGGAGCTACGAGCAGTACTTC. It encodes CASRPGSYEQYF. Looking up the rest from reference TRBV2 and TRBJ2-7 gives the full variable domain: EPEVTQTPSHQVTQMGQEVILRCVPISNHLYFYWYRQILGQKVEFLVSFYNNEISEKSEIFDDQFSVERPDGSNFTLKIRSTKLEDSAMYFCASRPGSYEQYFGPGTRLTVT.

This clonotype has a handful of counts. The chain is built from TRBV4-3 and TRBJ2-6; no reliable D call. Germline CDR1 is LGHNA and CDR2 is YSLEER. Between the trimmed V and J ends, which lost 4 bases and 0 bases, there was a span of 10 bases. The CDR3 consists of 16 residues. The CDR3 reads CASSPTRFSGANVLTF. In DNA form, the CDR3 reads TGCGCCAGCAGCCCAACCAGGTTCTCTGGGGCCAACGTCCTGACTTTC.

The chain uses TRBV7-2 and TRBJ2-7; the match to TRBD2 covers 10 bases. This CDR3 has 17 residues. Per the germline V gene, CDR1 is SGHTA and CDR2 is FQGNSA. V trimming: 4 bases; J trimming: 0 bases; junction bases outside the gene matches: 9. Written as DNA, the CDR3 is TGTGCCAGCAGCTCACGAGTAGCGGGGGGCTACTCCTACGAGCAGTACTTC. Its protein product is CASSSRVAGGYSYEQYF. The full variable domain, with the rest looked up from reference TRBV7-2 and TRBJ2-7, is GAGVSQSPSNKVTEKGKDVELRCDPISGHTALYWYRQSLGQGLEFLIYFQGNSAPDKSGLPSDRFSAERTGGSVSTLTIQRTQQEDSAVYLCASSSRVAGGYSYEQYFGPGTRLTVT.